This passage covers 31 T cell receptor beta chains from one sample sequenced in a study of CD8 T cells in ankylosing spondylitis. TCRdb re-analysed the 5' RACE reads in MiXCR, keeping a single row per CDR3 protein. Counted here are a few hundred thousand distinct CDR3 sequences, over 15% occurring once; the ten biggest clones make up about a third. What was sequenced was blood, either unsorted or a sorted T cell fraction (not recorded which). These receptors all come from a male donor with ankylosing spondylitis or in good health (not recorded which).

The chain uses TRBV27 and TRBJ2-7, with D perhaps TRBD2 (5 bases). The germline V gene encodes CDR1 MNHEY and CDR2 SMNVEV (reference sequence). The CDR3 is made up of 13 amino acids. V lost 6 bases, J lost 6 bases, and 15 bases lay in between. In DNA form, the CDR3 reads TGTGCCAGCAGGGCCTCGGGGTTGGGCGAGCAGTACTTC. Translated, it gives CASRASGLGEQYF.

This clonotype appeared many times. The rearrangement joins TRBV5-1 to TRBJ2-7; D is possibly TRBD1 (6 bases). Trimming left V 3 bases short and J 0 bases short, with 13 bases between. The CDR3 spans 15 residues. Germline CDR1 SGHRS, CDR2 YFSETQ. CDR3 protein: CASSSSQGTSYEQYF. CDR3 bases: TGCGCCAGCAGCTCATCACAGGGAACCTCCTACGAGCAGTACTTC.

The chain combines TRBV29-1 with TRBJ2-1; tentatively, D is TRBD1 (5 bases). CDR1 is SQVTM and CDR2 is ANQGSEA in the germline V gene. Deletions cut 7 bases from V and 4 bases from J, with 11 bases between. There are 12 residues in the CDR3. CDR3: CSAWGDYNEQFF. In DNA form, the CDR3 reads TGCAGCGCCTGGGGCGATTACAATGAGCAGTTCTTC.

This clonotype was detected only once. This chain uses TRBV29-1 with TRBJ2-7; 14 bases fit TRBD2. The CDR3 runs 15 residues. Germline trimming cut 3 bases from V and 8 bases from J; bases unmatched to any gene: 9. The germline CDR1 and CDR2 sequences are SQVTM and ANQGSEA. CDR3 protein: CSVDLTTSGRAQQYF. The CDR3 DNA reads TGCAGCGTTGACCTTACGACTAGCGGGAGGGCCCAGCAGTACTTC.

Many counts were recorded for this clonotype. The V call is TRBV24-1, the J call TRBJ2-1; D is undetermined. Germline V lookup: CDR1 KGHDR, CDR2 SFDVKD. V gave up 4 bases and J gave up 5 bases, with 17 bases separating them. The CDR3 spans 16 residues. For the CDR3, the DNA is TGTGCCACCAGTGACTCAACACGGCCAAGCAACAATGAGCAGTTCTTC. It yields the protein CATSDSTRPSNNEQFF.

In DNA form, the CDR3 reads TGTGCCACCAGTCCGACTAGCGGGATTTACAATGAGCAGTTCTTC. Its protein product is CATSPTSGIYNEQFF. J is TRBJ2-1 and V is TRBV15; TRBD2 aligns across 11 bases. The CDR3 sequence is 15 residues long. Germline-derived CDR1 and CDR2 are LNHNV and YYDKDF (reference sequence). With V trimmed by 6 bases and J by 4 bases, 5 bases remained unmatched.

The rearrangement uses TRBV4-1 and TRBJ1-6, with D maybe TRBD1 (5 bases). CDR1 is MGHRA, CDR2 YSYEKL, per germline. The CDR3 sequence is 15 residues long. V was shortened by 1 base and J by 8 bases, with 12 bases between the two germline ends. CDR3: CASSQVGQGDSPLHF. CDR3 DNA: TGCGCCAGCAGCCAAGTTGGTCAGGGTGATTCACCCCTCCACTTT.

The table lists this clonotype with a few counts. V usage is TRBV29-1 and J usage is TRBJ2-2; D unclear. CDR1 SQVTM and CDR2 ANQGSEA come from the germline V gene. Trimming left V 8 bases short and J 5 bases short, with 21 bases between. The CDR3 spans 15 residues. This chain's CDR3 is CSILMTGPLTGELFF. In DNA form, the CDR3 reads TGCAGCATTCTGATGACCGGGCCCCTGACCGGGGAGCTGTTTTTT.

The chain is built from TRBV7-3 and TRBJ2-1; 9 bases match TRBD2. The germline V gene has CDR1 SGHTA and CDR2 FQGTGA. The CDR3 contains 17 residues. Trimming took 1 base from V and 4 from J; bases not matched to a gene: 8. CDR3 residues: CASSLIDGLAGYNEQFF. In DNA, the CDR3 is TGTGCCAGCAGCTTAATTGACGGGCTAGCGGGGTACAATGAGCAGTTCTTC. Full variable domain (remainder filled in from reference TRBV7-3 and TRBJ2-1): GAGVSQTPSNKVTEKGKYVELRCDPISGHTALYWYRQSLGQGPEFLIYFQGTGAADDSGLPNDRFFAVRPEGSVSTLKIQRTERGDSAVYLCASSLIDGLAGYNEQFFGPGTRLTVL.

This clonotype showed up just a few times. The rearrangement uses TRBV7-2 and TRBJ2-1; the D is unclear. Trimming cost V 8 bases and J 2 bases, with 13 bases left between them. This CDR3 region has 14 residues. Per germline, CDR1 SGHTA and CDR2 FQGNSA. The CDR3 sequence: CASSTAPTYNEQFF. Written as DNA, the CDR3 is TGTGCCAGCTCTACCGCTCCCACCTACAATGAGCAGTTCTTC.

This clonotype was found a few times. This chain joins TRBV7-9 and TRBJ2-7, with 9 bases lining up with TRBD2. The V segment lost 0 bases and the J segment 5 bases; nucleotides outside the gene matches: 5. There are 15 residues in the CDR3. Germline V gene lookup returns CDR1 SEHNR and CDR2 FQNEAQ (reference sequence). The CDR3 DNA sequence: TGTGCCAGCAGCTTAGCCTTAGCGGGAGTGGACGAGCAGTACTTC. Translating it yields CASSLALAGVDEQYF.

This clonotype was recorded many times. The chain uses TRBV29-1 and TRBJ2-1; TRBD2 agrees at 8 bases. With 3 bases clipped from V and 5 bases from J, the junction kept 3 bases outside the gene matches. The CDR3 is 13 amino acids. Germline assignment: CDR1 SQVTM and CDR2 ANQGSEA. The CDR3 here is CSVDLAGNNEQFF. Written as DNA, the CDR3 is TGCAGCGTTGATTTAGCGGGGAACAATGAGCAGTTCTTC.

V and J are TRBV4-1 and TRBJ2-3, with D tentatively TRBD1 or TRBD2 (5 bases each). Germline V gene lookup returns CDR1 MGHRA and CDR2 YSYEKL. The V and J ends lost 0 bases and 1 base respectively, with 14 bases between them. The length of the CDR3 is 17 residues. In DNA form, the CDR3 reads TGCGCCAGCAGCCAAGAATCCGGGGCTCTTGGCACAGATACGCAGTATTTT. Translation gives CASSQESGALGTDTQYF.

The chain has TRBV28 and TRBJ1-2; TRBD1 might be the D (6 bases). Per germline, CDR1 MDHEN and CDR2 SYDVKM. There are 12 residues in the CDR3. V was cut by 7 bases and J by 4 bases, with 10 bases left in between. CDR3 sequence: CASTQGGYGYTF. In nucleotides, the CDR3 is TGTGCCAGCACCCAAGGGGGCTATGGCTACACCTTC.

This clonotype was seen more than once but under ten times. The rearrangement uses TRBV6-1 and TRBJ1-2, with D possibly being TRBD1 (6 bases). The CDR3 has 13 residues. From germline, CDR1 is MNHNS and CDR2 SASEGT. V was shortened by 6 bases and J by 3 bases, with 11 bases between the two germline ends. The CDR3 is CASREQGDYGYTF. As DNA, the CDR3 is TGTGCCAGCAGGGAACAGGGCGACTATGGCTACACCTTC.

This clonotype was seen more than once but under ten times. The V call is TRBV5-6, the J call TRBJ1-5; D uncertain. The CDR3 extends over 13 amino acids. CDR1 is SGHDT, CDR2 YYEEEE, per germline. V shed 6 bases and J shed 6 bases, with 13 bases lying between them. The DNA of the CDR3 is TGTGCCAGCACCCTCGGCGGGATTCAGCCCCAGCATTTT. Translation gives CASTLGGIQPQHF.

This clonotype was counted a few times. The chain uses TRBV11-2 and TRBJ2-4; D not certain. Looked up from germline, CDR1 is SGHAT and CDR2 is FQNNGV. The germline V and J ends were trimmed by 11 bases and 0 bases, with 11 bases remaining between them. This CDR3 comprises 13 residues. Written as DNA, the CDR3 is TGTGCCTACGTGGCCCTAGCCAAAAACATTCAGTACTTC. This gives the protein CAYVALAKNIQYF. The variable domain in full, with the rest retrieved from reference TRBV11-2 and TRBJ2-4, is EAGVAQSPRYKIIEKRQSVAFWCNPISGHATLYWYQQILGQGPKLLIQFQNNGVVDDSQLPKDRFSAERLKGVDSTLKIQPAKLEDSAVYLCAYVALAKNIQYFGAGTRLSVL.

This clonotype came up a few times. This chain connects TRBV12-3 or TRBV12-4 to TRBJ2-5; 7 nucleotides agree with TRBD2. The CDR3 is made up of 14 amino acids. Germline trimming cut 7 bases from V and 2 bases from J; bases unmatched to any gene: 7. This CDR3 is CASTPPSGQETQYF. The CDR3 region has the DNA TGTGCCAGCACCCCGCCTAGCGGACAAGAGACCCAGTACTTC.

V gene TRBV4-1 combines with J gene TRBJ1-5; D is uncertain. V was clipped by 1 base and J by 6 bases, with 16 bases between them. This CDR3 has 16 residues. Germline CDR1 MGHRA, CDR2 YSYEKL. The CDR3 protein is CASSQAAGPLSQPQHF. The CDR3 DNA is TGCGCCAGCAGCCAAGCAGCTGGACCTCTGAGTCAGCCCCAGCATTTT.

This clonotype has only a few counts. The V and J genes are TRBV15 and TRBJ2-5; D uncertain. CDR3 length: 14 amino acids. The germline gives CDR1 LNHNV, CDR2 YYDKDF (reference sequence). V gave up 3 bases and J gave up 0 bases, with 8 bases separating them. Here the CDR3 DNA reads TGTGCCACCAGCAGTACTGCCAACCAAGAGACCCAGTACTTC. This codes for CATSSTANQETQYF.

The chain links TRBV27 to TRBJ2-7; 7 bases agree with TRBD2. The CDR3 is 14 residues long. Germline lookup yields CDR1 MNHEY and CDR2 SMNVEV (reference sequence). V was pared by 3 bases and J by 4 bases, with 6 bases of the junction left unmatched. The CDR3 protein is CASSFAGVRYEQYF. The CDR3 region has the DNA TGTGCCAGCAGTTTCGCGGGAGTAAGGTACGAGCAGTACTTC.

Ten or more counts support this clonotype. The chain's CDR3 is CASSLTQRTFGYTF. CDR3 bases: TGTGCCAGCAGTTTAACGCAGAGAACCTTTGGCTACACCTTC. This chain joins TRBV27 and TRBJ1-2; D is unresolved. The germline V gene encodes CDR1 MNHEY and CDR2 SMNVEV (reference sequence). The CDR3 loop spans 14 amino acids. The germline V and J ends were trimmed by 2 bases and 7 bases, with 14 bases remaining between them.

The chain employs TRBV4-1 and TRBJ2-5; no clear D. Deletions cut 4 bases from V and 5 bases from J, with 17 bases between. This CDR3 has 15 amino acids. In germline, CDR1 is MGHRA, CDR2 YSYEKL. The CDR3: CASSPHASSGETQYF. The CDR3 DNA is TGCGCCAGCAGCCCGCACGCCAGCTCTGGGGAGACCCAGTACTTC.

V gene TRBV29-1 combines with J gene TRBJ2-3; 7 nucleotides match TRBD2. The CDR3 covers 16 residues. Trimming at V came to 3 bases and at J to 2 bases, leaving 11 bases not matched to a gene. Germline V gene sequence: CDR1 SQVTM, CDR2 ANQGSEA. Written as DNA, the CDR3 is TGCAGCGTTGAGGGAGGGACCGGACACTACACAGATACGCAGTATTTT. This gives the protein CSVEGGTGHYTDTQYF.

The CDR3 nucleotides read TGTGCCATCAGTGCACTATCCACCTACAATGAGCAGTTCTTC. Its translation: CAISALSTYNEQFF. The chain has TRBV10-3 and TRBJ2-1; D uncertain. V was trimmed by 4 bases and J by 2 bases, leaving 9 bases between them. Germline CDR1 and CDR2: ENHRY and SYGVKD. The CDR3 covers 14 residues.

This clonotype was observed a handful of times. This chain links TRBV29-1 with TRBJ2-1; D uncertain. Trimming took 3 bases from V and 6 from J, leaving 12 bases between them. This CDR3 comprises 13 residues. Looked up from germline, CDR1 is SQVTM and CDR2 is ANQGSEA. The CDR3, as DNA: TGCAGCGTTGATCCAGGTGGCGGCAATGAGCAGTTCTTC. Its protein product is CSVDPGGGNEQFF.

The gene calls are TRBV29-1 and TRBJ2-7; possibly TRBD1 for D (6 bases). The V end lost 3 bases, the J end lost 0 bases, and 12 bases lay between the germline ends. This CDR3 is 14 amino acids long. Germline assignment: CDR1 SQVTM and CDR2 ANQGSEA. The chain's CDR3 is CSVEIGQSSYEQYF. The CDR3 nucleotides read TGCAGCGTTGAGATCGGACAGTCCTCCTACGAGCAGTACTTC.

In this sample, this clonotype turned up a few times. The CDR3 DNA sequence: TGTGCCAGCAGTTGGCTGCCAGAGGGCGAGCAGTACTTC. Its translation: CASSWLPEGEQYF. The rearrangement links TRBV27 to TRBJ2-7; a weak D match, TRBD2 (5 bases). Germline V gene data show CDR1 as MNHEY and CDR2 as SMNVEV (reference sequence). The CDR3 loop spans 13 amino acids. Trimming removed 4 bases at V and 6 bases at J, with 13 bases between.

This clonotype was counted only a few times. The V gene is TRBV12-3 or TRBV12-4, the J gene TRBJ2-6; D is perhaps TRBD1 (6 bases). The V end was cut by 6 bases, the J end by 0 bases, with 9 bases between. This CDR3 has 15 residues. CDR3 region: CASSDRYSGANVLTF. The CDR3 DNA follows: TGTGCCAGCAGCGACAGGTACTCTGGGGCCAACGTCCTGACTTTC.

In this sample, this clonotype turned up a few times. J is TRBJ2-7 and V is TRBV5-1; D remains ambiguous. The germline V gene encodes CDR1 SGHRS and CDR2 YFSETQ. The germline V and J ends were trimmed by 5 bases and 2 bases, with 8 bases remaining between them. The CDR3 consists of 12 residues. The CDR3 loop reads CASRLGAYEQYF. CDR3 DNA: TGCGCCAGCAGACTCGGAGCCTACGAGCAGTACTTC.

V usage is TRBV9 and J usage is TRBJ2-1; the D gene is possibly TRBD2 (6 bases). The CDR3 runs 14 residues. Per germline, CDR1 SGDLS and CDR2 YYNGEE. The V end was cut by 3 bases, the J end by 6 bases, with 13 bases between. The CDR3 DNA is TGTGCCAGCAGCGCCTATAGCGGTCCCAATGAGCAGTTCTTC. Residues: CASSAYSGPNEQFF.